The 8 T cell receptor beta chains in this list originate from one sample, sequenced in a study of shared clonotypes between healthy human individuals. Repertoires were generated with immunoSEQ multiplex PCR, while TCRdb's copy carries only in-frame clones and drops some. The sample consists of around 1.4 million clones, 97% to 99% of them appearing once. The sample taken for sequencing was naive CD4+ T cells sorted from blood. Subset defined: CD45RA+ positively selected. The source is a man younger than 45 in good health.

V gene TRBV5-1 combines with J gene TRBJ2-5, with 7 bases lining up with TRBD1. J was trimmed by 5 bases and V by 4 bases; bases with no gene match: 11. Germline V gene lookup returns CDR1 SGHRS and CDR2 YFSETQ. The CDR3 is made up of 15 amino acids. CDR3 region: CASSHRTGSRETQYF. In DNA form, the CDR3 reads TGCGCCAGCAGCCACCGGACAGGCTCTCGTGAGACCCAGTACTTC. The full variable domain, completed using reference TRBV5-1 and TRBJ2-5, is KAGVTQTPRYLIKTRGQQVTLSCSPISGHRSVSWYQQTPGQGLQFLFEYFSETQRNKGNFPGRFSGRQFSNSRSEMNVSTLELGDSALYLCASSHRTGSRETQYFGPGTRLLVL.

Written as DNA, the CDR3 is TGTGCCAGCGGCCTCTCTGGGGCCAACGTCCTGACTTTC. Its protein is CASGLSGANVLTF. The chain carries TRBV9 and TRBJ2-6; D is ambiguous. CDR3 length: 13 residues. Trimming stripped 7 bases from V and 0 bases from J, with 5 bases between. The V gene's germline CDR1 is SGDLS and CDR2 YYNGEE.

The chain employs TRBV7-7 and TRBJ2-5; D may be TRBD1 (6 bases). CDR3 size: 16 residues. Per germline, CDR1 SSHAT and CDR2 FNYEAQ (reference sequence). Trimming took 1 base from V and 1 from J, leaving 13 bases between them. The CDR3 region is CASSLVRTVAQETQYF. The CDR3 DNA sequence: TGTGCCAGCAGCTTAGTTCGGACAGTCGCCCAAGAGACCCAGTACTTC.

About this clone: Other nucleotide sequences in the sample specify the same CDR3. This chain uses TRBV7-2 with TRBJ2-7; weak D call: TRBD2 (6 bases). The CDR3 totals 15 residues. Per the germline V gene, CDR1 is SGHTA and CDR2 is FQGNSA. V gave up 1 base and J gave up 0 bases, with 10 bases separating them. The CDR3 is CASSLVVGGSYEQYF. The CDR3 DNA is TGTGCCAGCAGCTTAGTAGTGGGAGGCTCCTACGAGCAGTACTTC.

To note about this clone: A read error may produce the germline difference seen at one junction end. CDR3 amino acids: CASSQTGVNTEAFF. CDR3 DNA: TGTGCCAGCAGCCAGACAGGGGTGAATACTGAAGCTTTCTTT. This chain links TRBV2 with TRBJ1-1; TRBD1 agrees at 8 bases. The CDR3 covers 14 residues. Per germline, CDR1 SNHLY and CDR2 FYNNEI.

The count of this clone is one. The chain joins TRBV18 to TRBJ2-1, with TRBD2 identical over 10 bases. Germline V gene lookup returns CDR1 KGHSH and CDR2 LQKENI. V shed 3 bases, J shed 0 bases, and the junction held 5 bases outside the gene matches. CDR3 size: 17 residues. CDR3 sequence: CASSPPGLADSYNEQFF. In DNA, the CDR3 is TGTGCCAGCTCACCCCCTGGACTAGCGGACTCCTACAATGAGCAGTTCTTC.

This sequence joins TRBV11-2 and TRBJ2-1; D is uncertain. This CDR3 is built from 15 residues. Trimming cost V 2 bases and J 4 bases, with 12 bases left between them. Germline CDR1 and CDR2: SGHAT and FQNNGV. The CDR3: CASSLRIPMYNEQFF. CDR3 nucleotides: TGTGCCAGCAGCTTAAGAATCCCAATGTACAATGAGCAGTTCTTC.

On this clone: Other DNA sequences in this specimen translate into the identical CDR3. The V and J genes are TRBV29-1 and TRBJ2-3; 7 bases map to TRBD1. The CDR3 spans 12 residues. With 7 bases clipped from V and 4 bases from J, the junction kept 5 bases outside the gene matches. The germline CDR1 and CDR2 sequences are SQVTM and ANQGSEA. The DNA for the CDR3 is TGCAGCGGGAGTACAGGGGCAGATACGCAGTATTTT. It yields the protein CSGSTGADTQYF.